The 23 T cell receptor beta chains in this list originate from one sample, sequenced in a study of blood T cells in healthy people across ages. Using a J-beta primer mix together with a sample-barcoded 5' primer, a second PCR was run for roughly 6 to 12 cycles. One entry per CDR3 protein results from TCRdb running MiXCR on the 5' RACE reads. Here the sample spans 700,000 or so distinct CDR3 sequences, over 20% being singletons. The sequencing input was blood. Receptors were obtained from an older man in good health.

This clonotype was recorded a few times. V gene TRBV5-1 combines with J gene TRBJ1-2; D perhaps matches TRBD1 (5 bases). This CDR3 has 18 residues. V was pared by 0 bases and J by 0 bases, with 18 bases between. Germline V gives CDR1 SGHRS, CDR2 YFSETQ. The CDR3 loop reads CASSLVRGLTETNYGYTF. The CDR3 nucleotides are TGCGCCAGCAGCTTGGTACGGGGCCTAACAGAAACTAACTATGGCTACACCTTC. Full variable domain (remainder filled in from reference TRBV5-1 and TRBJ1-2): KAGVTQTPRYLIKTRGQQVTLSCSPISGHRSVSWYQQTPGQGLQFLFEYFSETQRNKGNFPGRFSGRQFSNSRSEMNVSTLELGDSALYLCASSLVRGLTETNYGYTFGSGTRLTVV.

The sample holds a few counts of this clonotype. This chain joins TRBV7-9 and TRBJ1-1; tentatively, D is TRBD1 (6 bases). The V and J ends lost 2 bases and 7 bases respectively, with 14 bases between them. CDR3 length equals 14 residues. In germline, CDR1 is SEHNR, CDR2 FQNEAQ (reference sequence). CDR3 sequence (DNA): TGTGCCAGCAGCTTATTCGCAGGGGAAAGTGAAGCTTTCTTT. This sequence encodes CASSLFAGESEAFF.

In its sample, this clonotype was seen once. The chain links TRBV20-1 to TRBJ2-3; D is undetermined. Trimming cost V 1 base and J 2 bases, with 13 bases left between them. The CDR3 has 15 residues. Germline-derived CDR1 and CDR2 are DFQATT and SNEGSKA (reference sequence). This CDR3 is CSARGPAEVTDTQYF. CDR3 nucleotides: TGCAGTGCTAGAGGTCCAGCAGAAGTCACAGATACGCAGTATTTT.

This clonotype has only a few counts. The rearrangement links TRBV12-3 or TRBV12-4 to TRBJ1-1; D may be TRBD1 (6 bases). CDR3 length: 16 amino acids. Trimming took 6 bases from V and 9 from J, leaving 26 bases between them. CDR3 protein: CASRPRAGGEGLKAFF. The CDR3 DNA follows: TGTGCCAGCAGGCCTAGGGCCGGGGGCGAGGGGTTGAAAGCTTTCTTT.

V usage is TRBV20-1 and J usage is TRBJ2-3; D is uncertain. The ends were cut back, 1 base at V and 4 bases at J, with 12 bases in the middle. CDR1 DFQATT and CDR2 SNEGSKA come from the germline V gene (reference sequence). The CDR3 is 14 residues long. The CDR3 sequence is CSARAPFLADTQYF. In nucleotides, the CDR3 is TGCAGTGCTAGAGCCCCTTTCTTAGCAGATACGCAGTATTTT.

This clonotype was counted only a few times. The V call is TRBV7-9, the J call TRBJ1-4; TRBD1 agrees at 8 bases. The CDR3 is made up of 15 amino acids. Germline V gene lookup returns CDR1 SEHNR and CDR2 FQNEAQ (reference sequence). V was clipped by 1 base and J by 5 bases; unmatched bases: 3. The CDR3 DNA follows: TGTGCCAGCAGCTTAGTACAGGGGGTCAATGAAAAACTGTTTTTT. Residues: CASSLVQGVNEKLFF.

The rearrangement joins TRBV20-1 to TRBJ2-1; D is perhaps TRBD2 (7 bases). Looked up from germline, CDR1 is DFQATT and CDR2 is SNEGSKA (reference sequence). CDR3 length: 17 amino acids. V lost 6 bases and J 1 base, leaving 22 bases between the germline ends. CDR3 sequence: CSATSGGRGLSYNEQFF. In nucleotides, the CDR3 is TGCAGTGCGACCTCCGGGGGGAGGGGGTTATCCTACAATGAGCAGTTCTTC.

The V gene is TRBV3-1, the J gene TRBJ2-4; D is ambiguous. The CDR3 loop spans 16 amino acids. Trimming shortened V by 5 bases and J by 0 bases, and 14 bases separated the two germline ends. CDR1 and CDR2 from the germline V gene are LGHDT and YNNKEL (reference sequence). For the CDR3, the DNA is TGTGCCAGCAGCTCGACCAGCACTCTAGCCAAAAACATTCAGTACTTC. It codes for CASSSTSTLAKNIQYF. Combining the CDR3 with reference TRBV3-1 and TRBJ2-4 gives the whole variable domain DTAVSQTPKYLVTQMGNDKSIKCEQNLGHDTMYWYKQDSKKFLKIMFSYNNKELIINETVPNRFSPKSPDKAHLNLHINSLELGDSAVYFCASSSTSTLAKNIQYFGAGTRLSVL.

This clonotype was seen a handful of times. The rearrangement links TRBV2 to TRBJ1-1; TRBD1 aligns across 9 bases. CDR1 SNHLY and CDR2 FYNNEI come from the germline V gene. This CDR3 has 15 residues. Germline trimming cut 2 bases from V and 6 bases from J; bases unmatched to any gene: 7. CDR3 sequence (DNA): TGTGCCAGCAGTGAAAGGGGGACAGGGCGTGCTGAAGCTTTCTTT. This encodes CASSERGTGRAEAFF.

There are a few counts of this clonotype. The chain couples TRBV12-3 or TRBV12-4 to TRBJ2-1; 8 bases agree with TRBD1. Germline trimming cut 3 bases from V and 7 bases from J; bases unmatched to any gene: 5. CDR3 size: 14 residues. In nucleotides, the CDR3 is TGTGCCAGCAGTTTGAGGACAGGGTTGAATGAGCAGTTCTTC. Translated: CASSLRTGLNEQFF.

This clonotype has just a few counts. The J gene is TRBJ2-3, the V gene TRBV19, with TRBD1 identical over 9 bases. V dropped 4 bases and J dropped 1; count of bases not matched to a gene: 9. CDR3 size: 17 residues. Germline CDR1 is LNHDA and CDR2 is SQIVND (reference sequence). The CDR3 sequence is CASSTTLRQGGTDTQYF. The DNA for the CDR3 is TGTGCCAGTAGTACCACACTACGACAGGGGGGCACAGATACGCAGTATTTT. The full variable domain, its missing parts supplied by reference TRBV19 and TRBJ2-3, is DGGITQSPKYLFRKEGQNVTLSCEQNLNHDAMYWYRQDPGQGLRLIYYSQIVNDFQKGDIAEGYSVSREKKESFPLTVTSAQKNPTAFYLCASSTTLRQGGTDTQYFGPGTRLTVL.

This clonotype was recorded many times. The CDR3 loop is CSARVGTNVQETQYF. CDR3 nucleotides: TGCAGTGCTAGAGTAGGGACAAATGTTCAAGAGACCCAGTACTTC. The rearrangement joins TRBV20-1 to TRBJ2-5, with D perhaps TRBD1 (6 bases). CDR1 and CDR2 from the germline V gene are DFQATT and SNEGSKA (reference sequence). The V end lost 1 base, the J end lost 2 bases, and 14 bases lay between the germline ends. The CDR3 covers 15 residues.

This clonotype was picked up a small number of times. The chain combines TRBV18 with TRBJ2-3; no firm D call. The CDR3 extends over 14 amino acids. Germline lookup yields CDR1 KGHSH and CDR2 LQKENI. Between the trimmed V and J ends, which lost 6 bases and 2 bases, there was a span of 12 bases. Here the CDR3 reads CASSGRTVTDTQYF. CDR3 sequence (DNA): TGTGCCAGCTCGGGAAGGACGGTCACAGATACGCAGTATTTT. The full variable domain, rest sourced from reference TRBV18 and TRBJ2-3, is NAGVMQNPRHLVRRRGQEARLRCSPMKGHSHVYWYRQLPEEGLKFMVYLQKENIIDESGMPKERFSAEFPKEGPSILRIQQVVRGDSAAYFCASSGRTVTDTQYFGPGTRLTVL.

V usage is TRBV5-1 and J usage is TRBJ2-5; 9 bases agree with TRBD1. Germline CDR1 reads SGHRS; CDR2 reads YFSETQ. The CDR3 contains 15 residues. The J segment lost 5 bases and the V segment lost 2 bases, leaving 7 bases of the junction unmatched. The CDR3 loop reads CASSFPGQGVETQYF. The CDR3 DNA sequence: TGCGCCAGCAGCTTCCCGGGACAGGGTGTGGAGACCCAGTACTTC.

J is TRBJ2-3 and V is TRBV5-1; possible D gene TRBD1, 6 bases. This CDR3 has 15 amino acids. CDR1 is SGHRS and CDR2 is YFSETQ in the germline V gene. With 4 bases removed from V and 1 base from J, the gap between germline ends came to 13 bases. CDR3 DNA sequence: TGCGCCAGCAGCCAAACAGGGATCGGCACAGATACGCAGTATTTT. This codes for CASSQTGIGTDTQYF.

This clonotype was recorded a few times. The chain couples TRBV20-1 to TRBJ2-3; 11 bases fit TRBD2. V lost 6 bases to trimming and J lost 6 bases; unmatched junction nucleotides: 11. Germline V lookup: CDR1 DFQATT, CDR2 SNEGSKA (reference sequence). The CDR3 runs to 15 residues. CDR3 residues: CSAPRLAGFYDTQYF. The CDR3, as DNA: TGCAGTGCGCCAAGACTAGCGGGATTTTATGATACGCAGTATTTT.

This clonotype was seen a single time. This chain links TRBV5-1 with TRBJ1-2; D uncertain. V was trimmed by 0 bases and J by 0 bases, leaving 6 bases between them. In germline, CDR1 is SGHRS, CDR2 YFSETQ. CDR3 length: 14 amino acids. CDR3 amino acids: CASSLVDTNYGYTF. The CDR3 DNA reads TGCGCCAGCAGCTTGGTAGATACTAACTATGGCTACACCTTC.

The chain couples TRBV12-3 or TRBV12-4 to TRBJ1-5; D gene ambiguous. V lost 5 bases to trimming and J lost 11 bases, with 13 bases between them. This CDR3 has 12 amino acids. The CDR3 loop is CASSPRRSAQHF. CDR3 nucleotides: TGTGCCAGCAGTCCCCGGAGATCGGCCCAGCATTTT.

The rearrangement joins TRBV12-3 or TRBV12-4 to TRBJ2-3, with D possibly called TRBD1 or TRBD2 (5 bases each). This CDR3 contains 17 residues. Trimming removed 2 bases from V and 7 bases from J, with 22 bases in between. The CDR3 region is CASSLLAQGYEGYTQYF. The CDR3 DNA follows: TGTGCCAGCAGTTTACTAGCTCAGGGTTACGAGGGATATACGCAGTATTTT.

This clonotype was observed a few times. The V call is TRBV12-3 or TRBV12-4, the J call TRBJ2-7, with D perhaps matching TRBD2 (5 bases). The CDR3 totals 15 residues. Between the trimmed V and J ends, which lost 5 bases and 0 bases, there was a span of 14 bases. Written as DNA, the CDR3 is TGTGCCAGCAGTCCCAGACTACTGACCTCCTACGAGCAGTACTTC. The encoded protein is CASSPRLLTSYEQYF.

The V gene is TRBV12-3 or TRBV12-4, the J gene TRBJ2-5, with D perhaps being TRBD1 or TRBD2 (5 bases each). The CDR3 sequence is 12 residues long. V dropped 8 bases and J dropped 7 bases, with 14 bases sitting between them. The CDR3 is CASSRGRGTQYF. CDR3 bases: TGTGCCAGCTCACGGGGCCGGGGGACCCAGTACTTC.

This clonotype has more than one count but fewer than ten. The chain combines TRBV4-1 with TRBJ1-2; no definite D call. The CDR3 has 14 residues. V lost 4 bases and J lost 0, with 9 bases in between. CDR1 is MGHRA and CDR2 is YSYEKL in the germline V gene. The CDR3 region is CASSRDNSNYGYTF. CDR3 bases: TGCGCCAGCAGCCGAGACAATTCTAACTATGGCTACACCTTC.

The V gene is TRBV7-9, the J gene TRBJ2-5, with D uncertain. V was trimmed by 0 bases and J by 2 bases, leaving 13 bases between them. Germline CDR1 SEHNR, CDR2 FQNEAQ (reference sequence). The length of the CDR3 is 16 residues. The CDR3 reads CASSLAEMVGQETQYF. CDR3 coding DNA: TGTGCCAGCAGCTTAGCGGAGATGGTGGGGCAAGAGACCCAGTACTTC.